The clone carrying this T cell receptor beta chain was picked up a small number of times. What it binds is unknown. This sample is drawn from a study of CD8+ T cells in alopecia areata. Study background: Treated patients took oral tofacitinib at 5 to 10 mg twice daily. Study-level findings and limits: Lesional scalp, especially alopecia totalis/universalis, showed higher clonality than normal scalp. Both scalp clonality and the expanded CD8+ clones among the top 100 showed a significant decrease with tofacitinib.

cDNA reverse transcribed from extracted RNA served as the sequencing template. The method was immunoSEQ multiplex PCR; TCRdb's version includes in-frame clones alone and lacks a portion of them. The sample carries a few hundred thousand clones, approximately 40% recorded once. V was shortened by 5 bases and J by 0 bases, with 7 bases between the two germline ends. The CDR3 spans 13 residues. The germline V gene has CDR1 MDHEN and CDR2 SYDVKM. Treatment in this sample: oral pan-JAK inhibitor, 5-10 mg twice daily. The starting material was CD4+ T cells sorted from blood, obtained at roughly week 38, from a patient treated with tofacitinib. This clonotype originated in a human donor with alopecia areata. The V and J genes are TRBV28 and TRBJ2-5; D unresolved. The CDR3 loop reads CASSTLYQETQYF. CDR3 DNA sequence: TGTGCCAGCAGTACCCTGTACCAAGAGACCCAGTACTTC.